This T cell receptor beta chain emerged from a study of read filtering for tumor transcriptome and immune sequencing. This library used roughly 400 ng RNA and molecular barcoded adaptors spanning alpha/delta and beta/gamma chains. One entry per CDR3 protein, called by TCRdb with MiXCR from the reads. Of 90,000 to 95,000 distinct CDR3 sequences listed, about 22% were seen once; the top ten hold roughly 11%. As to this clonotype: The conserved closing phenylalanine or tryptophan is absent in this CDR3, likely reflecting a read error.

Trimming cost V 6 bases and J 5 bases, with 13 bases left between them. The germline V gene has CDR1 SQVTM and CDR2 ANQGSEA. The length of the CDR3 is 12 residues. Sequenced material: a population of CD138-negative cells sorted from bone marrow. This sequence was found in a donor aged 40 or older with multiple myeloma. The rearrangement links TRBV29-1 to TRBJ1-1; tentative D call: TRBD1 (6 bases). Written as DNA, the CDR3 is TGCAGCGTAAAAACAGGGCGTACTGAAGCTTTCATT. This codes for CSVKTGRTEAFI.